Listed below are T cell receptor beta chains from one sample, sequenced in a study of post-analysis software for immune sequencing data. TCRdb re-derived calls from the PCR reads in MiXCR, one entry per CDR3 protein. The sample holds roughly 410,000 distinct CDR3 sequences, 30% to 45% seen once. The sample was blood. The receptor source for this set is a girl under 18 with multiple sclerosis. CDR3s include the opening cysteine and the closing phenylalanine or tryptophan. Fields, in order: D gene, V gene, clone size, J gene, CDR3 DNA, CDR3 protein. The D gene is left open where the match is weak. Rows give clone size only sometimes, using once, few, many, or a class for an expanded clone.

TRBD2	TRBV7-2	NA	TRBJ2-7	TGTGCCAGCAGCGGTAGCGGGGGGGCCTACGAGCAGTACTTC	CASSGSGGAYEQYF
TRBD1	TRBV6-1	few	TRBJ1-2	TGTGCCAGCAGGCAGACAACAGGGGGGGAAGGCCTCTATGGCTACACCTTC	CASRQTTGGEGLYGYTF
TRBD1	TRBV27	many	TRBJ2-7	TGTGCCAGCAGCCGGGACAGCTCCTACGAGCAGTACTTC	CASSRDSSYEQYF
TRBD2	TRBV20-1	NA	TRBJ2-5	TGCAGTGCTAGCGGGGGGAGGGAAGAGACCCAGTACTTC	CSASGGREETQYF
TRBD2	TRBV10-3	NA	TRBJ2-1	TGTGCCATCAGTTACGGGGGGGGCAGCTCCTACAATGAGCAGTTCTTC	CAISYGGGSSYNEQFF
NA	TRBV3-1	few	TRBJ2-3	TGTGCCAGCAGCCAAACTACTCGCACAGATACGCAGTATTTT	CASSQTTRTDTQYF
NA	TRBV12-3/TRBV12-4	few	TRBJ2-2	TGTGCCATCACAAGACCCTTCACCGGGGAGCTGTTTTTT	CAITRPFTGELFF
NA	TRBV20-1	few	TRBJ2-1	TGCAGTGCGCCCGCGTCCTACAATGAGCAGTTCTTC	CSAPASYNEQFF
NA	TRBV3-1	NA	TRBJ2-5	TGTGCCAGCAGCCAACTAGACTACCAAGAGACCCAGTACTTC	CASSQLDYQETQYF
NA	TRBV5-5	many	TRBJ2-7	TGTGCCAGCAGCTTGGCTTTCGCCTACGAGCAGTACTTC	CASSLAFAYEQYF